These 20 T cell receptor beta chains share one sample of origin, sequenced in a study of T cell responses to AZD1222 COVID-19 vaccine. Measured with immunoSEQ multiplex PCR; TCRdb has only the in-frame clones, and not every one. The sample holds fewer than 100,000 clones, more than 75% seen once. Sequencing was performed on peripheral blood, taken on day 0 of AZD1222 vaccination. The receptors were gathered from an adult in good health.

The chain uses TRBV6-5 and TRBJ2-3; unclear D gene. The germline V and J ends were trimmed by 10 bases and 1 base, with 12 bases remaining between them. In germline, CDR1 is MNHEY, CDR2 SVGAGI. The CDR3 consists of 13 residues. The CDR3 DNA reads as TGTGCCACTTCGCGGAGTCGCACAGATACGCAGTATTTT. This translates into CATSRSRTDTQYF.

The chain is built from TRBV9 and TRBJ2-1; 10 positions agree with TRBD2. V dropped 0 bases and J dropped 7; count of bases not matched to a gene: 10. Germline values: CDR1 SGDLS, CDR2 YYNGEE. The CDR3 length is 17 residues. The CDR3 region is CASSVGSSGGALNEQFF. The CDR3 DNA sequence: TGTGCCAGCAGCGTAGGGTCCAGCGGGGGGGCCTTGAATGAGCAGTTCTTC.

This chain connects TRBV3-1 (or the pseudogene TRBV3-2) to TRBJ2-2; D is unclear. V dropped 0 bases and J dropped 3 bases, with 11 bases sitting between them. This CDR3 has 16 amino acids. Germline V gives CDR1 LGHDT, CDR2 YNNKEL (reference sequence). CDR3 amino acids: CASSQEFNSYTGELFF. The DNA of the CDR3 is TGTGCCAGCAGCCAAGAATTCAACAGTTACACCGGGGAGCTGTTTTTT.

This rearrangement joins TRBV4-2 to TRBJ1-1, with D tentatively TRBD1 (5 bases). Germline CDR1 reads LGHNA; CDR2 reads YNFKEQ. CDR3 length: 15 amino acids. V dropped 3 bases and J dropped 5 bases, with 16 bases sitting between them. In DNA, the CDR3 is TGTGCCAGCAGCCAGGGGGGAGGGTTACGGACTGAAGCTTTCTTT. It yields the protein CASSQGGGLRTEAFF.

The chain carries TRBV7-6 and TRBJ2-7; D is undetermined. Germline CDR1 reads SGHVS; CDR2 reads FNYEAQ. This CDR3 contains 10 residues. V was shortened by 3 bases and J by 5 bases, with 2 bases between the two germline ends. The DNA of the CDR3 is TGTGCCAGCAGCTTGGACGAGCAGTACTTC. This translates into CASSLDEQYF.

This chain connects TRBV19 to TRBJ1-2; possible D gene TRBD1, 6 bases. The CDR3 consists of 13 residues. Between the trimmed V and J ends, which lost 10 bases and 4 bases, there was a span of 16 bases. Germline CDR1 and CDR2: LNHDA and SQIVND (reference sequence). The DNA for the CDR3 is TGTGCCACCCCCGGGCTACAGGGCTATGGCTACACCTTC. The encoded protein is CATPGLQGYGYTF.

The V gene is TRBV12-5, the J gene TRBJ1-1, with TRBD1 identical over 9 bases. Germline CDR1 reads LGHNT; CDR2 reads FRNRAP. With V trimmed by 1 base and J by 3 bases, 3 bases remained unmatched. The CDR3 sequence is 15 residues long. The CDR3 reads CASGLEQGAHTEAFF. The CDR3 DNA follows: TGTGCTAGTGGTTTGGAACAGGGGGCGCACACTGAAGCTTTCTTT.

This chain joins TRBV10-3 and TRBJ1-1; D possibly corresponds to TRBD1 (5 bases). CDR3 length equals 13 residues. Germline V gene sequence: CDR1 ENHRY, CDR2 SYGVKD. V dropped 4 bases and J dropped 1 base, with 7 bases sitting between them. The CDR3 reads CAISGGGNTEAFF. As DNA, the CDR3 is TGTGCCATCAGTGGGGGGGGGAACACTGAAGCTTTCTTT.

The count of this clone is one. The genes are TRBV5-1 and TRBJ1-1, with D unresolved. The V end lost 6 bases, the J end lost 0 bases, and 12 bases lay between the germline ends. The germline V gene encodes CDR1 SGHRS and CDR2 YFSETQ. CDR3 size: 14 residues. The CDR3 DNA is TGCGCCAGCAAACTGGACGTTATGAACACTGAAGCTTTCTTT. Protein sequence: CASKLDVMNTEAFF.

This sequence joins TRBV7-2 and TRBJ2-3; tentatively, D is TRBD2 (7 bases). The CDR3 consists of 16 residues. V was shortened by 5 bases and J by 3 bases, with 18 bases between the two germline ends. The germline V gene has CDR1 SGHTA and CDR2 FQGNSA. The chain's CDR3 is CASSPWRGRGTDTQYF. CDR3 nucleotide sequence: TGTGCCAGCAGCCCCTGGCGGGGGCGGGGGACAGATACGCAGTATTTT.

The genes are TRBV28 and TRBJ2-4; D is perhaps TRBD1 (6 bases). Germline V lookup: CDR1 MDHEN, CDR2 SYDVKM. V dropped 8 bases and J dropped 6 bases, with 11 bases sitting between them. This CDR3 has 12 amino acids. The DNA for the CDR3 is TGTGCCAGCGGGGGCATAGGAAACATTCAGTACTTC. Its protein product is CASGGIGNIQYF.

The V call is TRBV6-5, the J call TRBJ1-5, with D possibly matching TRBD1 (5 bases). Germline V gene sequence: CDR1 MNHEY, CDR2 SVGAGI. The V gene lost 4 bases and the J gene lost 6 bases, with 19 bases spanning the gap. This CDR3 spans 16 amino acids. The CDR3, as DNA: TGTGCCAGCAGTTTCCGGGCCAAAAGCGGGGGTCAGCCCCAGCATTTT. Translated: CASSFRAKSGGQPQHF.

CDR3 DNA: TGTGCCAGCAGTACGCGTAACTATGGCTACACCTTC. As protein: CASSTRNYGYTF. The chain has TRBV12-3 or TRBV12-4 and TRBJ1-2, with D uncertain. V lost 5 bases and J lost 1, with 5 bases in between. CDR3 length: 12 amino acids.

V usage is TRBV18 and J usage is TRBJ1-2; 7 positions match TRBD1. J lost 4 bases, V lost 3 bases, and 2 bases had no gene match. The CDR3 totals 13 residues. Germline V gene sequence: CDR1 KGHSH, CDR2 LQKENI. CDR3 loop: CASSPTGPYGYTF. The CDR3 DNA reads TGTGCCAGCTCACCGACAGGGCCCTATGGCTACACCTTC.

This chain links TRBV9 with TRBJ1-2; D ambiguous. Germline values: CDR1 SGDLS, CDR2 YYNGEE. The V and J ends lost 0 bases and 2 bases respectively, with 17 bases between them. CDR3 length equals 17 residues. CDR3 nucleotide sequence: TGTGCCAGCAGCGTAGCTCCGTTTTCGGGTCCCAACTATGGCTACACCTTC. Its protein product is CASSVAPFSGPNYGYTF.

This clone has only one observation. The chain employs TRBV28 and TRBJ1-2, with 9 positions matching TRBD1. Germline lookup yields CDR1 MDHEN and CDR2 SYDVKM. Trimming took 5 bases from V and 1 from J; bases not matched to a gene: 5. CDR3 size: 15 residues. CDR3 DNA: TGTGCCAGCAGTATTCCGGGACAGGGTAACTATGGCTACACCTTC. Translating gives CASSIPGQGNYGYTF.

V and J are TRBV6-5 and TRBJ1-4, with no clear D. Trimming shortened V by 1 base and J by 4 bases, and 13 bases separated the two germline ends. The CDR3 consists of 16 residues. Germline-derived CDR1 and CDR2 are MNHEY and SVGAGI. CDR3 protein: CASSYFRPGGNEKLFF. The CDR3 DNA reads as TGTGCCAGCAGTTACTTTCGGCCAGGAGGTAATGAAAAACTGTTTTTT.

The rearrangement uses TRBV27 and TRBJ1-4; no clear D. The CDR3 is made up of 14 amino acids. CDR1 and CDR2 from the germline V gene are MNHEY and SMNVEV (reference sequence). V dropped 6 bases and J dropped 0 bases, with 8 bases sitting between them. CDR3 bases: TGTGCCAGCAGGTTACGGGCAACTAATGAAAAACTGTTTTTT. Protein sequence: CASRLRATNEKLFF. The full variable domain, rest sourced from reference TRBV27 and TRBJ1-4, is EAQVTQNPRYLITVTGKKLTVTCSQNMNHEYMSWYRQDPGLGLRQIYYSMNVEVTDKGDVPEGYKVSRKEKRNFPLILESPSPNQTSLYFCASRLRATNEKLFFGSGTQLSVL.

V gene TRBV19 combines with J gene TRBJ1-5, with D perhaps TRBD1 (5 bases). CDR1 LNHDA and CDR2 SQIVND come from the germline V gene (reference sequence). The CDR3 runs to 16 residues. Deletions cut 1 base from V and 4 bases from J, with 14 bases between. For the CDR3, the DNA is TGTGCCAGTAGTATAGTCGCCAGGGTATGGAATCAGCCCCAGCATTTT. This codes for CASSIVARVWNQPQHF.

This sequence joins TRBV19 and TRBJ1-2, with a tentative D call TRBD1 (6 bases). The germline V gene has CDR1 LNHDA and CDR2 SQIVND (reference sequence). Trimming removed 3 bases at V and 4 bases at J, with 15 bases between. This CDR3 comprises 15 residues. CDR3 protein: CASSIRPGAGYGYTF. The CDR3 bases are TGTGCCAGTAGTATTAGGCCAGGGGCCGGCTATGGCTACACCTTC.